This TCR beta chain derives from a study of cytomegalovirus exposure and HLA in healthy donors. Study-wide points: High sensitivity and specificity were reportedly achieved when the classifier diagnosed cytomegalovirus status.

It was with 60 Vbeta and 13 Jbeta primers that the PCR ran. Sequencing used immunoSEQ multiplex PCR; TCRdb keeps in-frame clones, though not all of them. The sample holds approximately 150,000 clones; 77% are singletons and the top ten take around 1.7%. Germline V gene lookup returns CDR1 GTSNPN and CDR2 SVGIG (reference sequence). The CDR3 extends over 14 residues, inclusive of both ends. In regard to this clone: Its antigen is as yet unknown. It is unclear where the CDR3 begins or ends on the DNA, so no DNA is shown, and the CDR3 is as TCRdb lists it.

This clonotype originated in a female donor in good health and CMV-seronegative. The chain employs TRBV30 and TRBJ2-3; the D segment call TRBD1 is taken from the table without a DNA check. Sample: PBMCs. CDR3 in amino acids: CAWKVGQGAGWGYF.